These T cell receptor beta chains were read from a single sample in a study of blood T cells in healthy people across ages. TCRdb reprocessed the 5' RACE reads via MiXCR and lists one record per CDR3 protein. The sample shows around 870,000 distinct CDR3 sequences, 25% to 35% of them seen only once. The sample comprised blood. These receptors all come from a woman of 80 years or more in good health. CDR3s include the opening cysteine and the closing phenylalanine or tryptophan. The D gene is left open where the match is weak. Size is omitted from some rows. Given values are once, few, many or a class for expanded clones.

V gene	D gene	J gene	clone size	CDR3 protein	CDR3 DNA
TRBV5-6	TRBD2	TRBJ2-1	many	CASSSRLARSSYNEQFF	TGTGCCAGCAGCTCAAGACTAGCGAGAAGCTCCTACAATGAGCAGTTCTTC
TRBV3-1	-	TRBJ2-2	-	CASSQHPPRLVCSRENTGELFF	TGTGCCAGCAGCCAACACCCTCCGAGACTGGTATGCTCTAGGGAGAACACCGGGGAGCTGTTTTTT
TRBV9	-	TRBJ2-4	many	CASSVEGGAKNIQYF	TGTGCCAGCAGCGTAGAAGGGGGGGCCAAAAACATTCAGTACTTC
TRBV4-3	-	TRBJ1-2	-	CASSQDYWRGNYGYTF	TGCGCCAGCAGCCAAGATTACTGGCGGGGGAACTATGGCTACACCTTC
TRBV25-1	TRBD1	TRBJ2-1	many	CASSDDRVPYNEQFF	TGTGCCAGCAGTGATGACAGGGTTCCTTACAATGAGCAGTTCTTC
TRBV27	-	TRBJ2-3	many	CASRPQVLRTDTQYF	TGTGCCAGCAGGCCACAGGTCTTAAGAACAGATACGCAGTATTTT
TRBV6-5	TRBD1	TRBJ1-6	-	CASSSYLTGENSPLHF	TGTGCCAGCAGTTCGTACCTGACAGGGGAGAATTCACCCCTCCACTTT
TRBV7-2	-	TRBJ2-3	-	CASSPDWGNTDTQYF	TGTGCCAGCAGCCCGGACTGGGGTAACACAGATACGCAGTATTTT
TRBV11-2	TRBD2	TRBJ2-1	-	CASSSRSSTPGLAGPGAYNEQSF	TGTGCCAGCAGCTCCCGATCATCTACTCCGGGACTAGCGGGGCCAGGGGCCTACAATGAGCAGTCCTTC
TRBV3-1	-	TRBJ1-1	few	CASSQARGTEAFF	TGTGCCAGCAGCCAAGCTAGGGGCACTGAAGCTTTCTTT
TRBV12-3/TRBV12-4	-	TRBJ1-4	many	CASRRGNEKLFF	TGTGCCAGCAGACGAGGAAATGAAAAACTGTTTTTT
TRBV14	-	TRBJ1-1	few	CASSQGKDTEAFF	TGTGCCAGCAGCCAGGGGAAAGACACTGAAGCTTTCTTT
TRBV24-1	TRBD1	TRBJ2-1	few	CATSDAGQVNEQFF	TGTGCCACCAGTGACGCTGGACAGGTTAATGAGCAGTTCTTC
TRBV20-1	-	TRBJ1-5	few	CSASPGGGNQPQHF	TGCAGTGCTAGTCCCGGGGGGGGCAATCAGCCCCAGCATTTT
TRBV7-2	-	TRBJ1-1	-	CASILAGGTEAFF	TGTGCCAGCATTCTGGCAGGCGGCACTGAAGCTTTCTTT
TRBV21-1	-	TRBJ1-3	-	CASSKAEGASLLNTIYF	TGTGCCAGCAGCAAAGCGGAGGGGGCCTCCCTTTTGAACACCATATATTTT
TRBV20-1	TRBD2	TRBJ2-1	many	CSAIRGGQPNNEQFF	TGCAGTGCTATTCGGGGGGGCCAACCAAACAATGAGCAGTTCTTC